This is a list of T cell receptor beta chains from one sample in a study of blood T cells in healthy people across ages. A single record per CDR3 protein comes from TCRdb applying MiXCR to the 5' RACE reads. The table has 1.5 million to 2 million distinct CDR3 sequences, 28% seen once; the top ten hold approximately 7.7%. Input material: blood. These receptors were collected from a woman aged 30 to 39 in good health. The CDR3 runs from the conserved cysteine through the conserved F or W. D genes are given only for firm matches. Some rows mark clone size as missing; the rest say once, few, many or name a class of expanded clone.

clone_size,d_call,v_call,j_call,cdr3_aa,cdr3_nt
NA,NA,TRBV20-1,TRBJ1-2,CSAEDKPYGYTF,TGCAGTGCTGAAGACAAGCCTTATGGCTACACCTTC
NA,TRBD2,TRBV5-1,TRBJ2-3,CASSLNGLGVSDTQYF,TGCGCCAGCAGCTTGAATGGACTAGGTGTCTCAGATACGCAGTATTTT
few,NA,TRBV11-2,TRBJ1-2,CASSSGRTSGGYTF,TGTGCCAGCAGCTCCGGGCGTACCTCTGGTGGCTACACCTTC
many,TRBD1,TRBV12-3/TRBV12-4,TRBJ1-2,CASSTGGYGYTF,TGTGCCAGCAGTACAGGGGGGTATGGCTACACCTTC
NA,NA,TRBV20-1,TRBJ2-1,CSARGASLSYNEQFF,TGCAGTGCTAGAGGCGCCAGCCTCTCCTACAATGAGCAGTTCTTC
many,NA,TRBV5-5,TRBJ2-4,CASSLRQSNIQYF,TGTGCCAGCAGCTTGAGACAGTCTAACATTCAGTACTTC
few,NA,TRBV27,TRBJ1-2,CASSHEARALRGYTF,TGTGCCAGCAGCCACGAAGCCAGGGCCCTGAGGGGCTACACCTTC
NA,TRBD2,TRBV10-3,TRBJ2-1,CAISRTSAYNEQFF,TGTGCCATCAGCAGGACTAGCGCCTACAATGAGCAGTTCTTC
NA,TRBD2,TRBV5-1,TRBJ2-1,CASKRSAGFEQFF,TGCGCCAGCAAACGTTCAGCGGGATTTGAGCAGTTCTTC
few,TRBD2,TRBV5-1,TRBJ2-7,CASSATGLAYNEQYF,TGCGCCAGCAGCGCAACGGGACTAGCCTACAATGAGCAGTACTTC
few,TRBD2,TRBV9,TRBJ2-5,CASTPGGTSGIKDEQYF,TGTGCCAGCACCCCAGGGGGGACTAGCGGGATTAAGGATGAGCAGTACTTC
NA,TRBD2,TRBV7-9,TRBJ2-5,CASGRVGQETQYF,TGTGCCAGCGGGAGGGTGGGGCAAGAGACCCAGTACTTC
NA,TRBD1,TRBV7-2,TRBJ1-2,CASSPSWTGGNGYTF,TGTGCCAGCAGCCCTAGTTGGACAGGGGGTAATGGCTACACCTTC
few,NA,TRBV29-1,TRBJ2-1,CSVHPGRQNNEQFF,TGCAGCGTTCATCCGGGACGCCAAAACAATGAGCAGTTCTTC
few,NA,TRBV12-3/TRBV12-4,TRBJ2-6,CASRTGPGANVLTF,TGTGCCAGCCGTACGGGGCCAGGGGCCAACGTCCTGACTTTC
NA,TRBD2,TRBV20-1,TRBJ2-1,CSARDWLAGGESEQFF,TGCAGTGCTAGAGATTGGCTAGCGGGGGGGGAAAGTGAGCAGTTCTTC
NA,NA,TRBV7-2,TRBJ1-6,CASSLTRDGRGSPLHF,TGTGCCAGCAGCTTAACCCGGGACGGTCGTGGGTCACCCCTCCACTTT
once,TRBD1,TRBV4-1,TRBJ1-4,CASSQDRGTVSATNEKLFF,TGCGCCAGCAGCCAGGACAGGGGAACTGTCTCGGCAACTAATGAAAAACTGTTTTTT
NA,TRBD1,TRBV7-2,TRBJ1-2,CASSLKGQVGYTF,TGTGCCAGCAGCTTAAAGGGACAGGTTGGCTACACCTTC
NA,NA,TRBV6-6,TRBJ2-3,CASSALPEGGTDTQYF,TGTGCCAGCAGTGCGCTGCCCGAAGGAGGCACAGATACGCAGTATTTT
few,TRBD2,TRBV7-6,TRBJ2-1,CASSLLAGGPDEQFF,TGTGCCAGCAGCTTATTAGCGGGGGGGCCTGATGAGCAGTTCTTC
few,NA,TRBV5-5,TRBJ2-7,CASSLEQGRPYEQYF,TGTGCCAGCAGCTTGGAACAGGGGAGGCCCTACGAGCAGTACTTC
NA,NA,TRBV3-1,TRBJ1-5,CASSPWGDNQPQHF,TGTGCCAGCAGCCCATGGGGTGATAATCAGCCCCAGCATTTT
NA,NA,TRBV3-1,TRBJ1-2,CASSQDGSAGYTF,TGTGCCAGCAGCCAAGATGGCTCGGCCGGCTACACCTTC